This is a list of T cell receptor beta chains from one sample in a study of T cell changes during pregnancy in multiple sclerosis. Only in-frame clones appear in the TCRdb table, and some are missing; sequencing was by immunoSEQ multiplex PCR. The data contain more than 30,000 clones, roughly 90% of them seen just once; the ten biggest clones take up over 0.55%. The sample here was CD4+ T cells from peripheral blood mononuclear cells, taken before pregnancy. The receptors were sampled from a female donor with multiple sclerosis, enrolled in a pregnancy study. The CDR3 runs from the conserved cysteine through the conserved F or W. A D gene is named only where the DNA matches it firmly.

J,D,V,CDR3,DNA
TRBJ1-1,-,TRBV4-3,CASSLGQQVEAFF,TGCGCCAGCAGCCTTGGACAGCAAGTTGAAGCTTTCTTT
TRBJ2-3,TRBD1,TRBV9,CASSVLQGDTQYF,TGTGCCAGCAGCGTATTACAGGGGGATACGCAGTATTTT
TRBJ1-2,-,TRBV6-1,CASKEAGGYTF,TGTGCCAGCAAGGAGGCTGGAGGCTACACCTTC
TRBJ1-5,-,TRBV7-8,CASRASGTDINPQHF,TGTGCCAGCAGGGCCAGCGGGACGGATATCAACCCCCAGCATTTT
TRBJ2-1,TRBD1,TRBV9,CASSPGQYNEQFF,TGTGCCAGCAGCCCGGGACAGTACAATGAGCAGTTCTTC
TRBJ2-3,-,TRBV12-2,CASRPDTGTSGSSTDTQYF,TGTGCAAGTCGCCCCGACACCGGGACTAGCGGTTCTAGCACAGATACGCAGTATTTT
TRBJ2-7,-,TRBV7-2,CASSPRSAGLTYEQYF,TGTGCCAGCAGCCCCCGAAGTGCGGGCCTTACCTACGAGCAGTACTTC
TRBJ2-7,-,TRBV4-2,CASSPTGSSYEQYF,TGTGCCAGCAGCCCCACAGGGAGCTCCTACGAGCAGTACTTC
TRBJ1-2,TRBD1,TRBV25-1,CASSEGGQGYGYTF,TGTGCCAGCAGTGAGGGGGGACAGGGGTATGGCTACACCTTC
TRBJ1-2,TRBD1,TRBV6-5,CASSYLDRTYGYTF,TGTGCCAGCAGTTATCTGGACAGGACCTATGGCTACACCTTC
TRBJ2-7,-,TRBV18,CASSPDRNEQYF,TGTGCCAGCTCACCCGACAGGAACGAGCAGTACTTC
TRBJ2-3,TRBD1,TRBV9,CASSVTGLSTDTQYF,TGTGCCAGCAGCGTGACAGGGCTTAGCACAGATACGCAGTATTTT
TRBJ1-6,-,TRBV30,CACSSGGFGSPLHF,TGTGCCTGTTCCTCGGGAGGGTTTGGTTCACCCCTCCACTTT
TRBJ2-2,-,TRBV9,CASSVYGNTGELFF,TGTGCCAGCAGCGTATACGGGAACACCGGGGAGCTGTTTTTT
TRBJ2-5,TRBD2,TRBV7-9,CASSRRGGAGVQETQYF,TGTGCCAGCAGCCGTCGTGGCGGAGCGGGGGTCCAAGAGACCCAGTACTTC
TRBJ2-5,-,TRBV6-5,CASSYYSVNQETQYF,TGTGCCAGCAGCTACTATAGCGTGAACCAAGAGACCCAGTACTTC